This is a list of T cell receptor beta chains from one sample in a study of cytomegalovirus exposure and HLA in healthy donors. The data were produced by immunoSEQ multiplex PCR, yet TCRdb's version contains in-frame clones alone and is incomplete. The sample consists of some 54,000 clones, approximately 80% of them appearing once. Material for sequencing was PBMCs. Receptor source: a male donor in good health and CMV-seronegative. CDR3s include the opening cysteine and the closing phenylalanine or tryptophan. The D gene is left open where the match is weak. Some rows have no size entry. The others give once, few or many, or a class for an expanded clone.

V,D,size,length,J,DNA,CDR3
TRBV7-8,-,-,16,TRBJ2-3,TGTGCCAGCAGCTTAGCAACGGTAATGGGCGCAGATACGCAGTATTTT,CASSLATVMGADTQYF
TRBV6-1,-,-,15,TRBJ2-1,TGTGCCAGCAGTGGACTTCAGGGCGCCTACAATGAGCAGTTCTTC,CASSGLQGAYNEQFF
TRBV7-2,TRBD2,-,14,TRBJ2-7,TGTGCCAGCAGCCCCCGGACTAGCTTCTACGAGCAGTACTTC,CASSPRTSFYEQYF
TRBV30,TRBD1,-,14,TRBJ1-1,TGTGCCTGGAGTCAATGGACAGGGGGAGGTGAAGCTTTCTTT,CAWSQWTGGGEAFF
TRBV9,TRBD1,-,13,TRBJ1-1,TGTGCCAGCAGCCCAGGGGGTTACGCTGAAGCTTTCTTT,CASSPGGYAEAFF
TRBV5-1,-,-,15,TRBJ1-1,TGCGCCAGCATGGGGGGGCGCGGATCGAACACTGAAGCTTTCTTT,CASMGGRGSNTEAFF
TRBV27,-,-,15,TRBJ2-6,TGTGCCAGCAGTTCCCAGGGATCTGGGGCCAACGTCCTGACTTTC,CASSSQGSGANVLTF
TRBV6-1,-,-,13,TRBJ1-2,TGTGCCAGCAGTTATAGCAGGGAAGGGGGCTACACCTTC,CASSYSREGGYTF
TRBV7-2,TRBD2,-,15,TRBJ2-3,TGTGCCAGCAGCTTAGCGCCCGGGAGGACAGATACGCAGTATTTT,CASSLAPGRTDTQYF
TRBV2,TRBD1,-,15,TRBJ1-4,TGTGCCAGCAGAAGCCGACAGGGGGGGAATGAAAAACTGTTTTTT,CASRSRQGGNEKLFF
TRBV10-2,-,-,13,TRBJ1-1,TGCGCCAGCGGGGGCGGGGGGCCGATTGGGGCTTTCTTT,CASGGGGPIGAFF
TRBV19,-,-,17,TRBJ2-7,TGTGCCAGTAGTCTCGGCAGGGGGGAATTGAGCTCCTACGAGCAGTACTTC,CASSLGRGELSSYEQYF
TRBV5-6,TRBD1,-,16,TRBJ2-4,TGTGCCAGCAGCTTGCTTCCGGGGACAGGAGAAAACATTCAGTACTTC,CASSLLPGTGENIQYF
TRBV19,TRBD1,-,13,TRBJ1-5,TGTGCCAGTAGTAGGGACAGGAGCTTGCCCCAGCATTTT,CASSRDRSLPQHF
TRBV6-5,TRBD1,-,14,TRBJ1-5,TGTGCCAGCAGAGACACAGGGGGCTTTCAGCCCCAGCATTTT,CASRDTGGFQPQHF
TRBV7-3,-,-,15,TRBJ2-3,TGTGCCAGCAGCCCCTCGGAGGGCCACACAGATACGCAGTATTTT,CASSPSEGHTDTQYF
TRBV29-1,TRBD1,-,12,TRBJ2-5,TGCAGCGTAGAGGGACAGCTCCGGTCCCAGTACTTC,CSVEGQLRSQYF
TRBV29-1,TRBD1,-,13,TRBJ2-7,TGCAGCGTTGAGGGACAGGGGGTCAACGAGCAGTACTTC,CSVEGQGVNEQYF
TRBV7-2,-,-,15,TRBJ2-1,TGTGCCAGCAGCTTAGGTCGGGTCTTATACAATGAGCAGTTCTTC,CASSLGRVLYNEQFF
TRBV27,-,-,14,TRBJ1-2,TGTGCCAGTAGCCCGGACAGTTCACCCTATGGCTACACCTTC,CASSPDSSPYGYTF
TRBV9,-,-,14,TRBJ1-1,TGTGCCAGCAGCGTAGGCAGGGTCTCCACTGAAGCTTTCTTT,CASSVGRVSTEAFF
TRBV19,-,-,13,TRBJ1-1,TGTGCCAGTAGTAACCAGGGAGGGGTAGAAGCTTTCTTT,CASSNQGGVEAFF
TRBV7-6,TRBD1,-,13,TRBJ2-7,TGTGCCAGCAGCTTAGCCACAGGGGCCGAGCAGTACTTC,CASSLATGAEQYF
TRBV5-1,TRBD1,-,18,TRBJ1-6,TGCGCCAGCAGCCTTGGGGCCGCTCAGGGGGCTCGGAATTCACCCCTCCACTTT,CASSLGAAQGARNSPLHF
TRBV4-3,TRBD1,few,16,TRBJ1-4,TGCGCCAGCAGCCAAGGGCCACAGGGGGCGGTTGAAAAACTGTTTTTT,CASSQGPQGAVEKLFF
TRBV5-4,TRBD2,-,14,TRBJ2-5,TGTGCCAGCAACCGGGAGGGCTACCAAGAGACCCAGTACTTC,CASNREGYQETQYF
TRBV5-5,TRBD2,-,16,TRBJ2-5,TGTGCCAGCAGCCGCCGACTAGCGGGGGGCCAAGAGACCCAGTACTTC,CASSRRLAGGQETQYF
TRBV7-2,TRBD2,few,18,TRBJ2-2,TGTGCCAGCAGCTTAGTGGGTAGCGGGGGGCCTAACACCGGGGAGCTGTTTTTT,CASSLVGSGGPNTGELFF
TRBV18,TRBD1,-,14,TRBJ2-7,TGTGCCAGCGCACCGATTGGGACAGGGGCCGAGCAGTACTTC,CASAPIGTGAEQYF
TRBV7-6,-,-,15,TRBJ1-1,TGTGCCAGCAGCGAAGATCGGGAAGCCGGGGCTGAAGCTTTCTTT,CASSEDREAGAEAFF
TRBV9,-,-,15,TRBJ1-1,TGTGCCAGCAGCGTAAGTAGCAGGGTGGACACTGAAGCTTTCTTT,CASSVSSRVDTEAFF
TRBV6-6,TRBD1,-,14,TRBJ1-2,TGTGCCAGCAGTTACCCTCCAGGGGGCGGTGGCTACACCTTC,CASSYPPGGGGYTF
TRBV2,-,-,12,TRBJ1-1,TGTGCCAGCAGTGGGGGGGGCACTGAAGCTTTCTTT,CASSGGGTEAFF
TRBV4-3,-,few,15,TRBJ2-7,TGCGCCAGCAGCCAAGAAATAGCGGCCTCCTACGAGCAGTACTTC,CASSQEIAASYEQYF
TRBV7-2,-,once,13,TRBJ1-6,TGTGCCAGCAGCCAAGGAGTACAATTACCCCTCCACTTT,CASSQGVQLPLHF
TRBV7-9,-,-,13,TRBJ1-2,TGTGCCAGCAGCCCCTCGGACAGCTATGGCTACACCTTC,CASSPSDSYGYTF
TRBV2,-,-,14,TRBJ1-3,TGTGCCAGCAGTGAAGGGAGGGGCGGAAACACCATATATTTT,CASSEGRGGNTIYF
TRBV11-2,TRBD1,-,17,TRBJ1-1,TGTGCCAGCAGCTTAGGGGGACAGGGTCGGATGAACACTGAAGCTTTCTTT,CASSLGGQGRMNTEAFF
TRBV27,TRBD1,-,15,TRBJ2-5,TGTGCCAGCAGCCCCGGGACAGGGGTAGGGGAGACCCAGTACTTC,CASSPGTGVGETQYF
TRBV7-2,-,-,14,TRBJ1-1,TGTGCCAGCAGCTCTATTCATGGTGGCACTGAAGCTTTCTTT,CASSSIHGGTEAFF
TRBV9,TRBD2,once,15,TRBJ2-7,TGTGCCAGCAGCGAAGATGGGGGGGGAACCTACGAGCAGTACTTC,CASSEDGGGTYEQYF
TRBV5-6,-,-,12,TRBJ1-1,TGTGCCAGCAGCTTGGCCAGTGGGGGGGGTTTCTTT,CASSLASGGGFF
TRBV5-5,-,-,14,TRBJ1-1,TGTGCCAGCAGCTTGGATGGGGCCCCCACTGAAGCTTTCTTT,CASSLDGAPTEAFF
TRBV7-3,TRBD2,-,15,TRBJ2-1,TGTGCCAGCAGCTTATCGGGGGGGGTCTACAATGAGCAGTTCTTC,CASSLSGGVYNEQFF
TRBV2,TRBD1,-,15,TRBJ2-2,TGTGCCAGCAGCGACAGGGCGGCGAACACCGGGGAGCTGTTTTTT,CASSDRAANTGELFF
TRBV13,-,once,13,TRBJ2-1,TGTGCCAGCAGCTTACCCCCAGGGTATGAGCAGTTCTTC,CASSLPPGYEQFF
TRBV6-5,-,-,13,TRBJ1-1,TGTGCCAGCAGAGAGGACTTGAACACTGAAGCTTTCTTT,CASREDLNTEAFF
TRBV9,TRBD1,-,14,TRBJ1-1,TGTGCCAGCAGCGTAGACAGGGGAGGCACTGAAGCTTTCTTT,CASSVDRGGTEAFF
TRBV9,-,-,14,TRBJ1-5,TGTGCCAGCAGCGCGGCAGGGTTGGGTCAGCCCCAGCATTTT,CASSAAGLGQPQHF
TRBV19,-,few,15,TRBJ1-1,TGTGCCAGTAGTATCGGTCCAGGGATGAAAGTTGAAGCTTTCTTT,CASSIGPGMKVEAFF
TRBV9,-,-,14,TRBJ1-4,TGTGCCAGCAGCGTAGGGAGGGTAGGTGAAAAACTGTTTTTT,CASSVGRVGEKLFF
TRBV5-5,TRBD1,-,14,TRBJ1-1,TGTGCCAGCAGCACGTGGACAGGGAACACTGAAGCTTTCTTT,CASSTWTGNTEAFF
TRBV7-8,TRBD1,-,15,TRBJ1-4,TGTGCCAGCAGCCCCCGCGAGACAGGGGCGGGCATACTGTTTTTT,CASSPRETGAGILFF